A single sample is the source of the 17 T cell receptor beta chains below, sequenced in a study of tissue T cells after allogeneic stem cell transplantation (dated 2022 in TCRdb). Receptor amplification or capture employed the immunoSEQ multiplex PCR assay. Drawn from immuneACCESS, this table holds only the in-frame rearrangements with V and J called that TCRdb kept. Clones are partly lost; checked studies trace under half to an unresolved V gene and leave the rest unexplained. The sample yields about 3,000 clones; 55% were counted once. The ten most abundant clones make up about 4.5% of the sample. The time point label, read with the paper, signifies: mouse harvest day 7 after allogeneic transplant. Each mouse graft consisted of 10^7 T-cell-depleted bone marrow cells plus 10^6 splenic CD5+ T cells and was given by tail vein injection. The sequenced sample consisted of gut tissue. The receptors were sampled from a female BALB/c mouse given C57BL/6 T cells with graft-versus-host disease after an allogeneic hematopoietic cell transplant.

About this clone: All gene names here are mouse names. The CDR3 is cut off 1 residue early in the read; its end comes from the germline J gene. The chain recombines TRBV2 with TRBJ2-7; TRBD2 agrees at 9 bases. Germline V gene sequence: CDR1 LGHNA, CDR2 YSYQKL. Trimming removed 2 bases from V and 4 bases from J; junction bases left unmatched: 0. This CDR3 is built from 13 residues. CDR3 loop: CASSQLGGYEQYF. The CDR3 DNA, read in part, is TGTGCCAGCAGCCAACTGGGGGGGTATGAACAGTAC.

In the case of this clone: These gene names are mouse names. Read coverage stops 1 residue before the CDR3 terminus; the germline J gene supplies the remainder. The rearrangement joins TRBV15 to TRBJ2-3; 10 bases are a match to TRBD2. The germline gives CDR1 SGHND, CDR2 FRSKSL. CDR3 length: 15 amino acids. V gave up 5 bases and J gave up 3 bases; unmatched junction bases: 5. The CDR3 protein is CASSAGGAQAETLYF. CDR3 bases read: TGTGCCAGCAGTGCTGGGGGGGCGCAGGCAGAAACGCTGTAT.

A word on this clone: All gene names here are mouse names. Read data end 1 residue before the CDR3 end; the end is taken from the germline J gene. The chain links TRBV4 to TRBJ2-3; 7 bases are shared with TRBD2. The junction had 4 bases not matched to a gene; V was cut back by 4 bases and J by 3 bases. The CDR3 contains 14 residues. Germline values: CDR1 LGHDT, CDR2 YNNKQL (reference sequence). The covered CDR3 bases are TGTGCCAGCAGCTTGCGGGGGGGAGCAGAAACGCTGTAT. Translated, it gives CASSLRGGAETLY. The full CDR3 reads CASSLRGGAETLYF.

Details on this clone: Mouse gene names apply. The CDR3 reads CASSLRLGNTLYF. Incomplete CDR3 DNA: TGTGCCAGCAGTCTGAGGCTGGGAAACACCTTGTAC. The genes are TRBV26 and TRBJ2-4; a weak D match, TRBD2 (5 bases). The read gets to within 1 residue of the CDR3 end, and the germline J gene fills in the rest. The CDR3 loop spans 13 amino acids. Germline assignment: CDR1 KGHPV and CDR2 FQNQEV (reference sequence). V lost 2 bases and J lost 5, with 8 bases in between.

As concerns this clone: Gene names are mouse gene names. CDR3 amino acids: CASSLSQGREQYF. CDR3 DNA, as far as it was read: TGTGCCAGCAGTCTGTCTCAGGGGAGGGAACAGTAC. The rearrangement links TRBV26 to TRBJ2-7, with D possibly being TRBD1 (6 bases). The CDR3 end falls 1 residue outside the read, so it is completed with the germline J gene. CDR3 size: 13 residues. Germline V gives CDR1 KGHPV, CDR2 FQNQEV (reference sequence). V was shortened by 0 bases and J by 7 bases, with 10 bases between the two germline ends.

Remarks on this clone: Gene names denote mouse genes. The read terminates 1 residue ahead of where the CDR3 ends, so the germline J gene completes it. V gene TRBV26 combines with J gene TRBJ2-4, with 8 bases aligning to TRBD2. CDR1 and CDR2 from the germline V gene are KGHPV and FQNQEV (reference sequence). This CDR3 contains 15 residues. V lost 2 bases, J lost 0 bases, and 1 base stayed unmatched. The CDR3 bases that were read are TGTGCCAGCAGTCTGACTGGGGGTAGTCAAAACACCTTGTAC. Translating gives CASSLTGGSQNTLY. In full, the CDR3 reads CASSLTGGSQNTLYF.

As for this clone: The listed genes are named as in mouse. Sequencing ends 1 residue short of the CDR3 end; the germline J gene provides the rest. The genes are TRBV4 and TRBJ2-7; TRBD2 agrees at 9 bases. The CDR3 has 13 residues. Losses at the gene ends were 4 bases for V and 4 bases for J; bases not matched to a gene: 2. CDR1 LGHDT and CDR2 YNNKQL come from the germline V gene (reference sequence). The sequenced part of the CDR3 DNA is TGTGCCAGCAGCTGCTGGGGGGGTTATGAACAGTAC. Its protein is CASSCWGGYEQY. The full CDR3 sequence reads CASSCWGGYEQYF.

This clone came up a few times. Gene names are mouse gene names. CDR3 bases read: TGTGCCAGCAGTCGGGACAACAACCAGGCTCCGCTT. Translated, it gives CASSRDNNQAPL. The whole CDR3 sequence reads CASSRDNNQAPLF. The V and J genes are TRBV26 and TRBJ1-5; the D gene is possibly TRBD1 (5 bases). The CDR3 goes on 1 residue after the read ends, and that part is filled in from the germline J gene. CDR1 is KGHPV, CDR2 FQNQEV, per germline (reference sequence). The CDR3 sequence is 13 residues long. Trimming took 4 bases from V and 1 from J, leaving 5 bases between them.

This clone was picked up a small number of times. Gene names refer to mouse genes. The read ends 1 residue before the CDR3 terminus; that terminus is restored from the germline J gene. This rearrangement joins TRBV20 to TRBJ2-7; D remains ambiguous. CDR3 length equals 11 residues. V lost 0 bases to trimming and J lost 4 bases, with 4 bases between them. CDR1 and CDR2 (germline): GFQATS, STVNSAI. This CDR3 reads CGAREGYEQYF. The CDR3 DNA, read in part, is TGTGGTGCTAGGGAGGGTTATGAACAGTAC.

As to this clone: These gene names are mouse names. The read ends 1 residue early relative to the CDR3; the germline J gene fills the gap. The chain carries TRBV13-1 and TRBJ1-1; 7 bases are a match to TRBD1. CDR3 length: 12 residues. Germline V CDR1 and CDR2: NSHNY, SYGAGN. Germline trimming cut 4 bases from V and 5 bases from J; bases unmatched to any gene: 2. This CDR3 is CASSLGQTEVFF. The sequenced part of the CDR3 DNA is TGTGCCAGCAGTCTGGGACAGACAGAAGTCTTC.

As regards this clone: Germline and genes here are mouse. The sequenced CDR3 bases are TGTGCCAGCAGTCTGTCGACTGGGGTTAACCAAGACACCCAGTAC. It specifies CASSLSTGVNQDTQY. The CDR3 in its entirety is CASSLSTGVNQDTQYF. This chain joins TRBV26 and TRBJ2-5; 8 nucleotides line up with TRBD2. The read ends 1 residue shy of where the CDR3 ends; the end is completed using the germline J gene. Germline V gene sequence: CDR1 KGHPV, CDR2 FQNQEV (reference sequence). CDR3 size: 16 residues. Unmatched junction bases numbered 2, after V lost 0 bases and J lost 0 bases.

On this clone itself: Gene names denote mouse genes. From the germline J gene comes the end of the CDR3, since the read stops 1 residue before it. V and J are TRBV26 and TRBJ1-3; D not resolved. Trimming cost V 4 bases and J 0 bases, with 7 bases left between them. Germline assignment: CDR1 KGHPV and CDR2 FQNQEV (reference sequence). There are 14 residues in the CDR3. The CDR3 here is CASSRQTSGNTLYF. The DNA read from the CDR3 is TGTGCCAGCAGTCGACAAACTTCTGGAAATACGCTCTAT.

About this clone itself: Here the gene names and germline are mouse. The CDR3 end lies 1 residue beyond the end of the read and is filled in from the germline J gene. The rearrangement joins TRBV1 to TRBJ2-3, with 9 bases that match TRBD1. The CDR3 sequence is 15 residues long. CDR1 NSQYPW and CDR2 LRSPGD come from the germline V gene (reference sequence). V was clipped by 2 bases and J by 3 bases; unmatched bases: 3. Partial CDR3 DNA: TGCACCTGCAGTGCACGGGACAGGGAGGCAGAAACGCTGTAT. This codes for CTCSARDREAETLY. The whole CDR3 reads CTCSARDREAETLYF. Drawing the rest from reference TRBV1 and TRBJ2-3, the complete variable domain is VTLLEQNPRWRLVPRGQAVNLRCILKNSQYPWMSWYQQDLQKQLQWLFTLRSPGDKEVKSLPGADYLATRVTDTELRLQVANMSQGRTLYCTCSARDREAETLYFGSGTRLTVL.

There are a few counts of this clone. Gene and germline names: mouse. CDR3: CASSLAINSPLYF. CDR3 DNA (partial): TGTGCCAGCAGTCTGGCAATTAATTCGCCCCTCTAC. The chain has TRBV26 and TRBJ1-6, with D unclear. From the germline J gene comes the end of the CDR3, since the read stops 1 residue before it. TRBJ1-6 is reported as an ORF; its role is uncertain. CDR1 is KGHPV and CDR2 is FQNQEV in the germline V gene (reference sequence). The CDR3 has 13 amino acids. With 2 bases removed from V and 6 bases from J, the gap between germline ends came to 5 bases.

Details on this clone: Here the gene names and germline are mouse. The read finishes 1 residue shy of the CDR3 end, and the germline J gene is used to complete it. The chain uses TRBV12-1 and TRBJ2-7; D is unclear. CDR1 is SGHSN and CDR2 is HYEKVE in the germline V gene. CDR3 size: 13 residues. Trimming removed 1 base at V and 2 bases at J, with 8 bases between. CDR3 amino acids: CASSLTSPYEQYF. The sequenced CDR3 bases are TGTGCCAGCTCTCTAACATCTCCCTATGAACAGTAC.

Notes on this clone: Genes and germline come from the mouse. The sequenced fragment ends 1 residue before the CDR3 boundary, so the rest is inferred from the germline J gene. The gene calls are TRBV13-1 and TRBJ1-3, with D possibly TRBD1 on 6 matching bases. The ends were cut back, 1 base at V and 0 bases at J, with 11 bases in the middle. Germline V gene data show CDR1 as NSHNY and CDR2 as SYGAGN. The CDR3 spans 16 residues. CDR3 DNA (partial): TGTGCCAGCAGTGATCCCGGGACATATTCTGGAAATACGCTCTAT. Translated: CASSDPGTYSGNTLY. The whole CDR3 region reads CASSDPGTYSGNTLYF.

As regards this clone: Germline and genes here are mouse. From the germline J gene comes the end of the CDR3, since the read stops 1 residue before it. The gene calls are TRBV26 and TRBJ2-2; D might be TRBD1 (6 bases). V was pared by 2 bases and J by 6 bases, with 10 bases between. The CDR3 contains 14 residues. Looked up from germline, CDR1 is KGHPV and CDR2 is FQNQEV (reference sequence). Partial CDR3 DNA: TGTGCCAGCAGTCTGCACAGGGAGCCCGGGCAGCTCTAC. It is translated as CASSLHREPGQLY. The complete CDR3 sequence is CASSLHREPGQLYF.